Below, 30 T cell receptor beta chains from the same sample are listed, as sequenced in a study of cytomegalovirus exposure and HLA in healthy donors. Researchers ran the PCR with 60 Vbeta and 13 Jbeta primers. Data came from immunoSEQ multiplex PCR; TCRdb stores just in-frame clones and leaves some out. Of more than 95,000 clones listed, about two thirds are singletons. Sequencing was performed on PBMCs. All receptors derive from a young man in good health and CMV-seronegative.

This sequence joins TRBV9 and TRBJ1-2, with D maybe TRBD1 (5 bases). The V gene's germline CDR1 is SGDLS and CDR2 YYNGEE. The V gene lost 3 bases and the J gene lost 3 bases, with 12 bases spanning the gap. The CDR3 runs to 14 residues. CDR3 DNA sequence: TGTGCCAGCAGCGGGTCAGGGTACGACTATGGCTACACCTTC. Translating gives CASSGSGYDYGYTF.

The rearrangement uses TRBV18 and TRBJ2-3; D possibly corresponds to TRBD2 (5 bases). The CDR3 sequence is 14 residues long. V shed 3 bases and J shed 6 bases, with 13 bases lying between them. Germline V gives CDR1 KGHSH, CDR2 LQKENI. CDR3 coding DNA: TGTGCCAGCTCACCCTCCGAGGGAACGGATACGCAGTATTTT. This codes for CASSPSEGTDTQYF.

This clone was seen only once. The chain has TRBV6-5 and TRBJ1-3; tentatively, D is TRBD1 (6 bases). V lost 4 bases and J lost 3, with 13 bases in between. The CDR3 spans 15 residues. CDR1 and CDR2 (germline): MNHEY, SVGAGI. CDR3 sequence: CASSFTQGFGNTIYF. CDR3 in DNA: TGTGCCAGCAGTTTCACACAGGGCTTTGGAAACACCATATATTTT.

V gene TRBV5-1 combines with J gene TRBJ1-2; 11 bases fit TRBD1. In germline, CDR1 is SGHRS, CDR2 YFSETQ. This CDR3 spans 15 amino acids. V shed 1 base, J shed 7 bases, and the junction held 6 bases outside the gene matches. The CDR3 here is CASSLRDRGLSGYTF. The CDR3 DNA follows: TGCGCCAGCAGCTTGCGGGACAGGGGGTTGAGTGGCTACACCTTC.

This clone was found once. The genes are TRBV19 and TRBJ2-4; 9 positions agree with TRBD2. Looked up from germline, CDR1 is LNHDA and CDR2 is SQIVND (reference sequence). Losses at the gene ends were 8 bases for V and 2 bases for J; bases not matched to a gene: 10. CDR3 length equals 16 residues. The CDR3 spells CASQNGGGASKNIQYF. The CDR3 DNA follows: TGTGCCAGTCAGAATGGCGGGGGGGCCTCCAAAAACATTCAGTACTTC.

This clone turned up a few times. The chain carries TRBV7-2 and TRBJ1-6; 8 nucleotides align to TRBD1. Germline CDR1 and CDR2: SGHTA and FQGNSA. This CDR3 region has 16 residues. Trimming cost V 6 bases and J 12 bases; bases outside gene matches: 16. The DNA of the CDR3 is TGTGCCAGCAGACCCTCGGACAGGGTCTATCTTTTACCCCTCCACTTT. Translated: CASRPSDRVYLLPLHF. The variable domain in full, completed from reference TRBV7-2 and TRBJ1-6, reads GAGVSQSPSNKVTEKGKDVELRCDPISGHTALYWYRQSLGQGLEFLIYFQGNSAPDKSGLPSDRFSAERTGGSVSTLTIQRTQQEDSAVYLCASRPSDRVYLLPLHFGNGTRLTVT.

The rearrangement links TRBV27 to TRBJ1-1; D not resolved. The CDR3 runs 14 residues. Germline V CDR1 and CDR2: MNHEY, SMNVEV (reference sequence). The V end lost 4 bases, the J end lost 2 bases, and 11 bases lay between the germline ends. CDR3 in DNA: TGTGCCAGCAGTTCCTACGTGCTTAACACTGAAGCTTTCTTT. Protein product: CASSSYVLNTEAFF.

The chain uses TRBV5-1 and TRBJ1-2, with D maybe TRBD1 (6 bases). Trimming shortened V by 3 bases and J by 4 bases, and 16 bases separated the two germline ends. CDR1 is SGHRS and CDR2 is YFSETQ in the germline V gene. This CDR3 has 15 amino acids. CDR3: CASSSRGGISYGYTF. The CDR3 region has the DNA TGCGCCAGCAGCTCGAGGGGGGGGATTAGCTATGGCTACACCTTC.

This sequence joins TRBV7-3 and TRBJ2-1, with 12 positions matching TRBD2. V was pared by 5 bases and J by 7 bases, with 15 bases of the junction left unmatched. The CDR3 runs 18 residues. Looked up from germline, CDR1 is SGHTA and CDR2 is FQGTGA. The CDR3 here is CASSLDSALAGGWNEQFF. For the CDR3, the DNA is TGTGCCAGCAGCCTCGACTCAGCCCTAGCGGGGGGGTGGAATGAGCAGTTCTTC.

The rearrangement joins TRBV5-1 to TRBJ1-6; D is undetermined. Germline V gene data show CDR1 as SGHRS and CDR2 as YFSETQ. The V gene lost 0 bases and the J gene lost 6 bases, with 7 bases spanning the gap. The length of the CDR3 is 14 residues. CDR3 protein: CASSLGEPNSPLHF. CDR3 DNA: TGCGCCAGCAGCTTGGGGGAGCCTAATTCACCCCTCCACTTT.

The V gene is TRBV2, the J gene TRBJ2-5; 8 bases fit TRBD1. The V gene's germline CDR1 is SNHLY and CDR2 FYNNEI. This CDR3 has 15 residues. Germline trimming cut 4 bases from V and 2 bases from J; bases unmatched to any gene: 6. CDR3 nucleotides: TGTGCCAGCAGTGTTTTCAGGGGGCGACAAGAGACCCAGTACTTC. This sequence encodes CASSVFRGRQETQYF.

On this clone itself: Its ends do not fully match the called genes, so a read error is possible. This chain's CDR3 is CVSSPSQGRYGYTF. Here the CDR3 DNA reads TGTGTCAGCAGCCCCTCACAGGGGCGGTATGGCTACACCTTC. The chain combines TRBV7-2 with TRBJ1-2, with TRBD1 matching 7 bases. Germline V gene data show CDR1 as SGHTA and CDR2 as FQGNSA. The CDR3 is 14 residues long.

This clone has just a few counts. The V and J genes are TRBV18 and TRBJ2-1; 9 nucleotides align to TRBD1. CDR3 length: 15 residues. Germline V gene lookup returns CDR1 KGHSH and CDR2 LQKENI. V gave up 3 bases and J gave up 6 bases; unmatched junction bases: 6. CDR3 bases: TGTGCCAGCTCACCCTACAGGGGGCCGGGCAATGAGCAGTTCTTC. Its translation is CASSPYRGPGNEQFF.

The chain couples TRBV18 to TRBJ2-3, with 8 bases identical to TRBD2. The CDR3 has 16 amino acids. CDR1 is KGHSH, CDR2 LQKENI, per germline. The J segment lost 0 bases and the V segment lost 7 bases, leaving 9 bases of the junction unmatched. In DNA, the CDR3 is TGTGCCAGCTGTATGTTAGCGGGGCCGAGCACAGATACGCAGTATTTT. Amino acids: CASCMLAGPSTDTQYF.

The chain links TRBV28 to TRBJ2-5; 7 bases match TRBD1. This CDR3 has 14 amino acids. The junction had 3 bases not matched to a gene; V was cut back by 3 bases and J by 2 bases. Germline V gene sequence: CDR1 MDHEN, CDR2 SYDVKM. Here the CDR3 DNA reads TGTGCCAGCAGTTTCTGGGACAGACAAGAGACCCAGTACTTC. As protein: CASSFWDRQETQYF. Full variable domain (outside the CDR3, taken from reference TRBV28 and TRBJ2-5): DVKVTQSSRYLVKRTGEKVFLECVQDMDHENMFWYRQDPGLGLRLIYFSYDVKMKEKGDIPEGYSVSREKKERFSLILESASTNQTSMYLCASSFWDRQETQYFGPGTRLLVL.

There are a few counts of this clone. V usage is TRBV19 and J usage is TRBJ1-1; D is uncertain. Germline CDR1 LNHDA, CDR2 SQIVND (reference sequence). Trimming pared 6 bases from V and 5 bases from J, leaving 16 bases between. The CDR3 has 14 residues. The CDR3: CASRWVEGVTEAFF. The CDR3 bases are TGTGCCAGTAGATGGGTCGAGGGAGTAACTGAAGCTTTCTTT.

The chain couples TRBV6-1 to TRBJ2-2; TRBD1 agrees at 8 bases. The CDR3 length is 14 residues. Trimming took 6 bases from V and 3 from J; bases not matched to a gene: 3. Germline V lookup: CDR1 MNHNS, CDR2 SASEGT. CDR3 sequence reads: CASRRDRYTGELFF. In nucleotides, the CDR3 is TGTGCCAGCAGAAGGGACAGGTACACCGGGGAGCTGTTTTTT.

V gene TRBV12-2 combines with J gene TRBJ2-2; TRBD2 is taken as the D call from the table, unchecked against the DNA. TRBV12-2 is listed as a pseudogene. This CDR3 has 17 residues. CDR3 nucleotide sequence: TGTGCAAGTCGTTTTTCTACCGGGACTAGCGGGACCGGGGAGCTGTTTTTT. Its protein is CASRFSTGTSGTGELFF.

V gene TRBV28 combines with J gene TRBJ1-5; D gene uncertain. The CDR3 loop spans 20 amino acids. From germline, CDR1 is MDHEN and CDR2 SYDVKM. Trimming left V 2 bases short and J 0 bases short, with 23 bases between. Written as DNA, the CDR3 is TGTGCCAGCAGTTTACGGCCAGCCGGAGGGCCCAGTTATAGCAATCAGCCCCAGCATTTT. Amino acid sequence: CASSLRPAGGPSYSNQPQHF.

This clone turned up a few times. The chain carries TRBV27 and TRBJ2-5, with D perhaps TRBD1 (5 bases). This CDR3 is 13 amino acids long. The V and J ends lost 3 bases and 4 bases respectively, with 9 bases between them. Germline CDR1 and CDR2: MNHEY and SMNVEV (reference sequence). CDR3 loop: CASSLNRLETQYF. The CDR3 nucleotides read TGTGCCAGCAGTTTGAACAGGTTAGAGACCCAGTACTTC.

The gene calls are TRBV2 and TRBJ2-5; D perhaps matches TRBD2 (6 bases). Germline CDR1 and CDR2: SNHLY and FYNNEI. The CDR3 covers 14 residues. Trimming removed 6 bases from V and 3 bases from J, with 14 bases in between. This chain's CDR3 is CASSQRASEETQYF. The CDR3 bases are TGTGCCAGCAGCCAGCGGGCGTCCGAAGAGACCCAGTACTTC.

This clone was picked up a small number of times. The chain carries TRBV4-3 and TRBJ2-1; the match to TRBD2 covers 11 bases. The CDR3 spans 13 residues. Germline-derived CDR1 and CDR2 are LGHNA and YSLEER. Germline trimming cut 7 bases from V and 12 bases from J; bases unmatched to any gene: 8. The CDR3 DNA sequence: TGCGCCAGCACACCATCTAGCGGGGGGAGGCAGTTCTTC. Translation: CASTPSSGGRQFF.

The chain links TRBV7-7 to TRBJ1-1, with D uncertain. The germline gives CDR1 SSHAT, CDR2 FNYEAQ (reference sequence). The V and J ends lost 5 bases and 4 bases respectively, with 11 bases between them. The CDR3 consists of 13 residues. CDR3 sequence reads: CASSPRGSTEAFF. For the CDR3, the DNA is TGTGCCAGCAGCCCCCGGGGTAGCACTGAAGCTTTCTTT.

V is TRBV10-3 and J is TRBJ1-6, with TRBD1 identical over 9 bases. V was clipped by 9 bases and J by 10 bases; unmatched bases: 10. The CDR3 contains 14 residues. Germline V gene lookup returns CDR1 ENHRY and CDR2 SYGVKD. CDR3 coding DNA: TGTGCCATTCAACCGGGACAGGGTGACTCACCCCTCCACTTT. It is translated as CAIQPGQGDSPLHF.

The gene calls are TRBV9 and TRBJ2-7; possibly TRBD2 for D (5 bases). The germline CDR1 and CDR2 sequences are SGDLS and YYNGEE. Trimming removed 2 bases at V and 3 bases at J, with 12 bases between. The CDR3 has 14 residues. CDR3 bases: TGTGCCAGCAGCGTTGGTATCGGAGGCTACGAGCAGTACTTC. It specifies CASSVGIGGYEQYF.

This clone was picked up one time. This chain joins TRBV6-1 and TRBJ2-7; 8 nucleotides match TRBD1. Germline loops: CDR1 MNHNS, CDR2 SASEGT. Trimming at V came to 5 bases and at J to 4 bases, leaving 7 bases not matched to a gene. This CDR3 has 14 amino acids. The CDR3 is CASSSGTGLYEQYF. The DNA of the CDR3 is TGTGCCAGCAGTTCCGGGACAGGTTTGTACGAGCAGTACTTC.

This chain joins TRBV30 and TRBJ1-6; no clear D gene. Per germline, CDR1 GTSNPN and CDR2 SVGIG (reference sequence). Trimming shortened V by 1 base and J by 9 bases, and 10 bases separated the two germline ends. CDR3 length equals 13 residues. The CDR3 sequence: CAWSGDISSPLHF. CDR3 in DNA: TGTGCCTGGAGTGGCGATATCTCTTCACCCCTCCACTTT.

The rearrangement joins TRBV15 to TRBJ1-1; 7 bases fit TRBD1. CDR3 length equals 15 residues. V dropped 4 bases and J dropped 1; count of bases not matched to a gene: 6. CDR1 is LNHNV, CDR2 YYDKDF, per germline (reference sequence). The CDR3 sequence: CATSINRGPNTEAFF. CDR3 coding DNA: TGTGCCACCAGCATTAACAGGGGCCCGAACACTGAAGCTTTCTTT.

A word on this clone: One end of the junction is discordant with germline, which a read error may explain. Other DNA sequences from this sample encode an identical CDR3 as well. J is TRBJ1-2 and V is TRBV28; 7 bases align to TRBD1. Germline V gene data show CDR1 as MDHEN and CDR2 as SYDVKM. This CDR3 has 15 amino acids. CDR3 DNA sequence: TGTGCCAGCAGCTTATTGGGACAGCGTAACTATGGCTACACCTTC. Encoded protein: CASSLLGQRNYGYTF.

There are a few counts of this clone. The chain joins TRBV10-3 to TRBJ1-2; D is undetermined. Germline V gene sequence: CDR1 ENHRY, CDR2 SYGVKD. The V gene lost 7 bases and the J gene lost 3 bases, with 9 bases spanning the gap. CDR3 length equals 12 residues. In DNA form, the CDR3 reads TGTGCCATCACTTCAGGATACTATGGCTACACCTTC. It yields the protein CAITSGYYGYTF.